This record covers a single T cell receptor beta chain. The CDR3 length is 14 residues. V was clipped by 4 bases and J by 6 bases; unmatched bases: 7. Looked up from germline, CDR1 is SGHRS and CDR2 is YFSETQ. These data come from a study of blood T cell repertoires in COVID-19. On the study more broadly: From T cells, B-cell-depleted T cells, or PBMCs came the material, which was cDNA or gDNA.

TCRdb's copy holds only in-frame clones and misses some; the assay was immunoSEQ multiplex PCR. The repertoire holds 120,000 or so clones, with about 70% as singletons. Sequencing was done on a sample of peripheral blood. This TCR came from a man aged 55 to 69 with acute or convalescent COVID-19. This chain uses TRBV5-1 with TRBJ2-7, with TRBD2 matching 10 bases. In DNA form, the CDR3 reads TGCGCCAGCAGCCAACTAGCGGGAAATGGCGAGCAGTACTTC. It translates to CASSQLAGNGEQYF.